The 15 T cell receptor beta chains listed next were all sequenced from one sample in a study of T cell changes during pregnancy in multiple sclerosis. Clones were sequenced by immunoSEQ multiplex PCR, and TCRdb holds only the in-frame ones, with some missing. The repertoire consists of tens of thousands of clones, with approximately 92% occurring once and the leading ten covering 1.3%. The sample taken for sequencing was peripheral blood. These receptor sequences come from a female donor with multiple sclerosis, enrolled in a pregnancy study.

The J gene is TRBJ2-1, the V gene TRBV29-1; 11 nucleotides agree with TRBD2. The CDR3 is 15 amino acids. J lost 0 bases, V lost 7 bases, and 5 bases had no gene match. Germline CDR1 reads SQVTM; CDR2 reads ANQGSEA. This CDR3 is CSAMLAGGSYNEQFF. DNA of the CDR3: TGCAGCGCTATGCTAGCGGGAGGCTCCTACAATGAGCAGTTCTTC.

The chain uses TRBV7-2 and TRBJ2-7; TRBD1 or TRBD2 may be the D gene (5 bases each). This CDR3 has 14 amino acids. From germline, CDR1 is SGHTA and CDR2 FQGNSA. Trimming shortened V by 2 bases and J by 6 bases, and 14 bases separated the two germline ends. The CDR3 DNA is TGTGCCAGCAGCTTAACGGGACGGCTGGCCGAGCAGTACTTC. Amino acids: CASSLTGRLAEQYF.

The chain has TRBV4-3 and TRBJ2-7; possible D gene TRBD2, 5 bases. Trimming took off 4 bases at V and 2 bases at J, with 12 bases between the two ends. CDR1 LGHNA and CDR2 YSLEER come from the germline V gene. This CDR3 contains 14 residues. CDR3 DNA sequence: TGCGCCAGCAGCCTACGACTACCCACCTACGAGCAGTACTTC. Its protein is CASSLRLPTYEQYF.

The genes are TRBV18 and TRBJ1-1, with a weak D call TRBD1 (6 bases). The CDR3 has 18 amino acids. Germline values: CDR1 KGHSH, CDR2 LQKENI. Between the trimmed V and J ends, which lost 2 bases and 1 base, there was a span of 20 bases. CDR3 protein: CASSPTSLRQTGNTEAFF. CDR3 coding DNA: TGTGCCAGCTCACCAACTTCGCTCCGACAGACAGGGAACACTGAAGCTTTCTTT.

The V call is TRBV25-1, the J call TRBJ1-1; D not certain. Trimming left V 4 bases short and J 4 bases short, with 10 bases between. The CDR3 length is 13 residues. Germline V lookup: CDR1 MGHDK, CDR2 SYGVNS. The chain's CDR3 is CASSGRGATEAFF. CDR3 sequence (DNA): TGTGCCAGCAGTGGTCGTGGAGCCACTGAAGCTTTCTTT.

The CDR3 loop is CASSLKGTGYTF. CDR3 sequence (DNA): TGTGCCAGCAGTTTAAAGGGAACGGGCTACACCTTC. The chain recombines TRBV28 with TRBJ1-2; D call uncertain. CDR3 size: 12 residues. The germline gives CDR1 MDHEN, CDR2 SYDVKM. V was shortened by 2 bases and J by 8 bases, with 9 bases between the two germline ends.

The CDR3 nucleotides are TGTGCCAGCAGCTTGGTAGGAGGGGACTATGGCTACACCTTC. It is translated as CASSLVGGDYGYTF. The gene calls are TRBV5-4 and TRBJ1-2; tentatively, D is TRBD1 (5 bases). The ends were cut back, 0 bases at V and 3 bases at J, with 9 bases in the middle. The CDR3 has 14 amino acids. Germline V gene data show CDR1 as SGHNT and CDR2 as YYREEE (reference sequence).

CDR3 loop: CASSLAGTIYEQYF. In DNA form, the CDR3 reads TGTGCCAGCAGCTTGGCGGGGACCATTTACGAGCAGTACTTC. The chain combines TRBV5-4 with TRBJ2-7; TRBD1 or TRBD2 may be the D gene (5 bases each). Trimming stripped 0 bases from V and 4 bases from J, with 11 bases between. This CDR3 is 14 amino acids long. Per germline, CDR1 SGHNT and CDR2 YYREEE (reference sequence). Complete variable domain (other parts from reference TRBV5-4 and TRBJ2-7): ETGVTQSPTHLIKTRGQQVTLRCSSQSGHNTVSWYQQALGQGPQFIFQYYREEENGRGNFPPRFSGLQFPNYSSELNVNALELDDSALYLCASSLAGTIYEQYFGPGTRLTVT.

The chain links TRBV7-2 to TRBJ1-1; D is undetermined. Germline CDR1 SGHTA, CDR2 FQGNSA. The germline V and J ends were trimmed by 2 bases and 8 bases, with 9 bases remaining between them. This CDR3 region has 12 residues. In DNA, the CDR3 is TGTGCCAGCAGCTTAATGGGTGTGGAAGCTTTCTTT. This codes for CASSLMGVEAFF. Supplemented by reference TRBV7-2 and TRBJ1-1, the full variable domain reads GAGVSQSPSNKVTEKGKDVELRCDPISGHTALYWYRQSLGQGLEFLIYFQGNSAPDKSGLPSDRFSAERTGGSVSTLTIQRTQQEDSAVYLCASSLMGVEAFFGQGTRLTVV.

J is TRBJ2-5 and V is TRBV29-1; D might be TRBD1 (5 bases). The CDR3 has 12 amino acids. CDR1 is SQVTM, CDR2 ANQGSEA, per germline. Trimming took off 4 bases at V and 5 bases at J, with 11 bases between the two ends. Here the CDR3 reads CSVVQGGETQYF. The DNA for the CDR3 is TGCAGCGTTGTGCAGGGTGGGGAGACCCAGTACTTC.

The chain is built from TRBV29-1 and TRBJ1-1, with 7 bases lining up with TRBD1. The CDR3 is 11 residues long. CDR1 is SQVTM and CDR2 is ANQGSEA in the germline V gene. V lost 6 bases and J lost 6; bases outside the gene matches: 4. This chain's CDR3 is CSVTGFAEAFF. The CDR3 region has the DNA TGCAGCGTGACAGGGTTTGCTGAAGCTTTCTTT.

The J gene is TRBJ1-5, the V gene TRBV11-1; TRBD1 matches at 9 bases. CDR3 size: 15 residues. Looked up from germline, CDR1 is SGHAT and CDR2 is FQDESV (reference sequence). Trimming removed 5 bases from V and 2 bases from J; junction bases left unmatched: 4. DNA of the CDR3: TGTGCCAGCAGCCCGGGACAGGGTCGCAATCAGCCCCAGCATTTT. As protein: CASSPGQGRNQPQHF.

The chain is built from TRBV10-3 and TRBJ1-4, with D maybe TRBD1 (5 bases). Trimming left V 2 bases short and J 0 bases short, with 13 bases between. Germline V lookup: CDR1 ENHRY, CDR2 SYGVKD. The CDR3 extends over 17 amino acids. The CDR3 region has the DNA TGTGCCATCAGTGAGGCGGGGGTTGGGCCAACTAATGAAAAACTGTTTTTT. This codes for CAISEAGVGPTNEKLFF.

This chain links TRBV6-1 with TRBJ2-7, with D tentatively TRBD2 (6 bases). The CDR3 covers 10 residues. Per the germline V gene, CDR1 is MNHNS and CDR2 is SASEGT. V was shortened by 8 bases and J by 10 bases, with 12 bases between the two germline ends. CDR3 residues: CASEGGRQYF. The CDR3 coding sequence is TGTGCCAGCGAGGGAGGCCGACAGTACTTC.

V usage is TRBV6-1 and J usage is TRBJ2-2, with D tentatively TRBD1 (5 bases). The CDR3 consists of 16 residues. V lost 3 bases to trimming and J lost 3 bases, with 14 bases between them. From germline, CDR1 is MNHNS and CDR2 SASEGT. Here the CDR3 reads CASSDAGIPHTGELFF. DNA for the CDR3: TGTGCCAGCAGTGACGCAGGGATCCCCCACACCGGGGAGCTGTTTTTT.